One and the same sample provided the 3 T cell receptor beta chains below, sequenced in a study of CD8 T cells in Susac syndrome. Reverse transcription of roughly 0.45 to 1 ug RNA used random hexamers. TCRdb re-analysed the immunoSEQ multiplex PCR reads in MiXCR, keeping a single row per CDR3 protein. The sample lists 70,000 to 95,000 distinct CDR3 sequences, over 85% seen once, with about 0.99% in the top ten. Sequenced: CD8+ T cells from PBMCs. The source is a human donor with Susac syndrome.

V gene TRBV3-1 combines with J gene TRBJ2-5; perhaps D is TRBD1 or TRBD2 (5 bases each). Looked up from germline, CDR1 is LGHDT and CDR2 is YNNKEL (reference sequence). The CDR3 length is 11 residues. The ends were cut back, 4 bases at V and 10 bases at J, with 10 bases in the middle. The CDR3 sequence: CASSRTRGQYF. The CDR3 nucleotides are TGTGCCAGCAGCCGAACTAGGGGCCAGTACTTC.

The rearrangement uses TRBV27 and TRBJ2-7; the D is unclear. The germline V gene encodes CDR1 MNHEY and CDR2 SMNVEV (reference sequence). V shed 3 bases and J shed 3 bases, with 9 bases lying between them. This CDR3 is 13 amino acids long. CDR3 bases: TGTGCCAGCAGTTTGACCAGGCACTACGAGCAGTACTTC. Translating it yields CASSLTRHYEQYF.

The gene calls are TRBV15 and TRBJ2-5; TRBD1 aligns across 7 bases. CDR3 size: 14 residues. Trimming took 4 bases from V and 1 from J; bases not matched to a gene: 3. Germline loops: CDR1 LNHNV, CDR2 YYDKDF (reference sequence). CDR3 region: CATSTRDSQETQYF. The CDR3 nucleotides are TGTGCCACCAGCACTCGGGACAGCCAAGAGACCCAGTACTTC.